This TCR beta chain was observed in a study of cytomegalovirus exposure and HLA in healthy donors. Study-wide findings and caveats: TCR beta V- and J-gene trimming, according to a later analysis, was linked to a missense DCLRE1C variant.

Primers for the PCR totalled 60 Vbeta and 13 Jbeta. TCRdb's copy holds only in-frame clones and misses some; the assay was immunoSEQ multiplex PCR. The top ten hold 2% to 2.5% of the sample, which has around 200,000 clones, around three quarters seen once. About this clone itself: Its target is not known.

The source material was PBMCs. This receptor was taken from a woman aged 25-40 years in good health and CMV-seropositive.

CDR3 in DNA: TGCGCCAGCAGCTTACGACAGGGAAATAATTCACCCCTCCACTTT. Translation: CASSLRQGNNSPLHF. The chain joins TRBV5-1 to TRBJ1-6; 7 nucleotides align to TRBD1. Germline-derived CDR1 and CDR2 are SGHRS and YFSETQ. V was clipped by 2 bases and J by 5 bases; unmatched bases: 4. The CDR3 consists of 15 residues.